These 25 T cell receptor beta chains came from one sample sequenced in a study of cytomegalovirus exposure and HLA in healthy donors. It was with 60 Vbeta and 13 Jbeta primers that the PCR ran. Only in-frame clones appear in the TCRdb table, and some are missing; sequencing was by immunoSEQ multiplex PCR. This sample has 150,000 or so clones, with roughly 83% found just once. Sequenced sample: PBMCs. These receptors were obtained from a man aged 25 to 45 in good health and CMV-seropositive.

The chain carries TRBV10-1 and TRBJ2-7; TRBD2 aligns across 12 bases. Germline assignment: CDR1 WNHNN and CDR2 SYGVQD (reference sequence). Germline trimming cut 4 bases from V and 5 bases from J; bases unmatched to any gene: 3. This CDR3 is built from 14 residues. CDR3 region: CASSGTSGINEQYF. CDR3 DNA sequence: TGCGCCAGCAGTGGGACTAGCGGGATCAACGAGCAGTACTTC.

The V gene is TRBV10-1, the J gene TRBJ2-3, with a tentative D call TRBD2 (5 bases). The germline gives CDR1 WNHNN, CDR2 SYGVQD (reference sequence). This CDR3 has 13 amino acids. V dropped 8 bases and J dropped 2 bases, with 11 bases sitting between them. The CDR3 nucleotides are TGCGCCAGCTGTAGCGATTCCACAGATACGCAGTATTTT. Its translation: CASCSDSTDTQYF.

This clone is a singleton in its sample. The chain has TRBV19 and TRBJ2-3; 9 nucleotides agree with TRBD2. Germline assignment: CDR1 LNHDA and CDR2 SQIVND (reference sequence). CDR3 length equals 15 residues. With V trimmed by 10 bases and J by 2 bases, 10 bases remained unmatched. The CDR3 region is CATLAGAADTDTQYF. The CDR3 DNA follows: TGTGCCACCTTAGCGGGGGCGGCCGACACAGATACGCAGTATTTT.

The chain combines TRBV30 with TRBJ1-4, with D possibly being TRBD1 (6 bases). Trimming stripped 5 bases from V and 4 bases from J, with 8 bases between. Germline assignment: CDR1 GTSNPN and CDR2 SVGIG (reference sequence). This CDR3 region has 12 residues. CDR3 sequence reads: CAWDRINEKLFF. DNA for the CDR3: TGTGCCTGGGACAGGATTAATGAAAAACTGTTTTTT.

This clone was seen once. The V gene is TRBV7-8, the J gene TRBJ1-6; D perhaps matches TRBD1 (5 bases). V was pared by 5 bases and J by 7 bases, with 18 bases between. The CDR3 extends over 16 amino acids. Germline assignment: CDR1 SGHVS and CDR2 FQNEAQ. CDR3: CASSLGTTGMNSPLHF. The CDR3, as DNA: TGTGCCAGCAGCCTAGGGACTACCGGAATGAATTCACCCCTCCACTTT.

The DNA for the CDR3 is TGTGCCAGCAGTTTTGGGGGCTCGAGGGGGGCCAACGTCCTGACTTTC. Protein product: CASSFGGSRGANVLTF. V gene TRBV27 combines with J gene TRBJ2-6, with TRBD1 as a possible D gene (6 bases). The germline V gene encodes CDR1 MNHEY and CDR2 SMNVEV (reference sequence). The CDR3 length is 16 residues. V dropped 3 bases and J dropped 4 bases, with 13 bases sitting between them.

CDR3 bases: TGTGCCAGCAGCCCCCCGACAGGGAACTCTGGAAACACCATATATTTT. It codes for CASSPPTGNSGNTIYF. The chain links TRBV9 to TRBJ1-3, with 7 bases that match TRBD1. The germline CDR1 and CDR2 sequences are SGDLS and YYNGEE. This CDR3 has 16 amino acids. After removal of 4 bases from V and 0 bases from J, the junction contained 7 bases not matched to a gene.

The rearrangement joins TRBV19 to TRBJ2-7; 8 bases map to TRBD2. This CDR3 contains 14 residues. V dropped 5 bases and J dropped 3; count of bases not matched to a gene: 6. Germline V gene data show CDR1 as LNHDA and CDR2 as SQIVND (reference sequence). CDR3 nucleotide sequence: TGTGCCAGTAGTGGGGTAGCGGGGTTCTACGAGCAGTACTTC. It yields the protein CASSGVAGFYEQYF.

In this sample, this clone turned up a few times. The rearrangement uses TRBV7-2 and TRBJ1-1; tentatively, D is TRBD1 (5 bases). The CDR3 totals 15 residues. Trimming took 3 bases from V and 7 from J, leaving 18 bases between them. Germline CDR1 and CDR2: SGHTA and FQGNSA. The CDR3 coding sequence is TGTGCCAGCAGCTTGGGGGGGGACTCCATCTTTGAAGCTTTCTTT. It translates to CASSLGGDSIFEAFF.

This clone showed up just once. The junction departs from germline at one end; a sequencing error may be responsible. This chain uses TRBV11-3 with TRBJ1-6; no definite D call. CDR3 length: 12 residues. Germline V lookup: CDR1 SGHNT, CDR2 YENEEA. The CDR3 coding sequence is TGTGCCAGCAGCTCCAATAATTCACCCCTCCACTTT. It yields the protein CASSSNNSPLHF.

The rearrangement uses TRBV11-2 and TRBJ1-2, with 8 bases that match TRBD1. Germline assignment: CDR1 SGHAT and CDR2 FQNNGV. The CDR3 consists of 15 residues. J lost 5 bases, V lost 5 bases, and 10 bases had no gene match. The DNA of the CDR3 is TGTGCCAGCAGCCTGAGACAGGGGACCTCTTATGGCTACACCTTC. Its translation: CASSLRQGTSYGYTF.

This rearrangement joins TRBV6-1 to TRBJ2-7; D call uncertain. The CDR3 runs to 15 residues. Germline CDR1 is MNHNS and CDR2 is SASEGT. Trimming removed 3 bases at V and 0 bases at J, with 12 bases between. CDR3 protein: CASSETLLPSYEQYF. CDR3 DNA: TGTGCCAGCAGTGAGACATTACTTCCCTCCTACGAGCAGTACTTC.

This clone has a single count. The V gene is TRBV11-2, the J gene TRBJ2-7; unclear D gene. Germline CDR1 SGHAT, CDR2 FQNNGV. CDR3 length equals 14 residues. V was shortened by 4 bases and J by 2 bases, with 12 bases between the two germline ends. This chain's CDR3 is CASSSKNGPYEQYF. For the CDR3, the DNA is TGTGCCAGCAGCTCCAAGAATGGGCCCTACGAGCAGTACTTC.

This chain connects TRBV6-1 to TRBJ2-7; 8 nucleotides align to TRBD1. The CDR3 runs to 15 residues. The trim removed 6 bases at V and 2 bases at J, leaving 9 bases unmatched. Germline V gene data show CDR1 as MNHNS and CDR2 as SASEGT. Here the CDR3 reads CASSQPGQVPYEQYF. CDR3 sequence (DNA): TGTGCCAGCAGCCAACCGGGACAGGTCCCCTACGAGCAGTACTTC.

V usage is TRBV6-1 and J usage is TRBJ2-3; maybe TRBD1 (6 bases). The germline V gene encodes CDR1 MNHNS and CDR2 SASEGT. This CDR3 contains 14 residues. Trimming stripped 0 bases from V and 2 bases from J, with 6 bases between. This chain's CDR3 is CASSEAGATDTQYF. CDR3 nucleotides: TGTGCCAGCAGTGAAGCGGGGGCCACAGATACGCAGTATTTT.

V and J are TRBV19 and TRBJ1-5, with no clear D. Between the trimmed V and J ends, which lost 5 bases and 4 bases, there was a span of 9 bases. This CDR3 comprises 13 residues. The germline V gene encodes CDR1 LNHDA and CDR2 SQIVND (reference sequence). Here the CDR3 reads CASSPTPNQPQHF. CDR3 nucleotides: TGTGCCAGTAGTCCCACACCGAATCAGCCCCAGCATTTT.

V usage is TRBV7-2 and J usage is TRBJ2-2, with 12 bases aligning to TRBD2. Trimming removed 3 bases from V and 7 bases from J; junction bases left unmatched: 6. The CDR3 contains 16 residues. Germline assignment: CDR1 SGHTA and CDR2 FQGNSA. The CDR3 DNA is TGTGCCAGCAGCTTCACTAGCGGGGGGAGGAACGGGGAGCTGTTTTTT. Translated: CASSFTSGGRNGELFF.

The chain is built from TRBV6-1 and TRBJ2-1, with 11 positions matching TRBD2. Losses at the gene ends were 2 bases for V and 9 bases for J; bases not matched to a gene: 3. The V gene's germline CDR1 is MNHNS and CDR2 SASEGT. The CDR3 totals 14 residues. The CDR3 loop is CASSEPSGRIEQFF. In DNA, the CDR3 is TGTGCCAGCAGTGAACCTAGCGGGAGGATTGAGCAGTTCTTC.

This clone showed up just a few times. The chain is built from TRBV10-3 and TRBJ2-1, with a possible D match to TRBD2 (6 bases). Germline V lookup: CDR1 ENHRY, CDR2 SYGVKD. The length of the CDR3 is 14 residues. The V end lost 11 bases, the J end lost 7 bases, and 21 bases lay between the germline ends. In DNA, the CDR3 is TGTGCCGCCAGCACACAGCGGGCAGGAAATGAGCAGTTCTTC. Protein sequence: CAASTQRAGNEQFF.

The rearrangement uses TRBV27 and TRBJ1-5; no firm D call. Germline CDR1 and CDR2: MNHEY and SMNVEV (reference sequence). V gave up 6 bases and J gave up 1 base, with 4 bases separating them. The CDR3 sequence is 12 residues long. In DNA, the CDR3 is TGTGCCAGCAGCCAAAGCAATCAGCCCCAGCATTTT. Its protein is CASSQSNQPQHF.

CDR3 DNA sequence: TGTGCCAGCAGCCCAGGGGGGCTGAACACTGAAGCTTTCTTT. It translates to CASSPGGLNTEAFF. This chain joins TRBV7-9 and TRBJ1-1; TRBD1 matches at 7 bases. The CDR3 length is 14 residues. V was pared by 5 bases and J by 0 bases, with 3 bases of the junction left unmatched. CDR1 and CDR2 from the germline V gene are SEHNR and FQNEAQ (reference sequence). Full variable domain (rest looked up from reference TRBV7-9 and TRBJ1-1): DTGVSQNPRHKITKRGQNVTFRCDPISEHNRLYWYRQTLGQGPEFLTYFQNEAQLEKSRLLSDRFSAERPKGSFSTLEIQRTEQGDSAMYLCASSPGGLNTEAFFGQGTRLTVV.

V usage is TRBV9 and J usage is TRBJ1-1; D is unclear. With 6 bases removed from V and 0 bases from J, the gap between germline ends came to 12 bases. Per germline, CDR1 SGDLS and CDR2 YYNGEE. The CDR3 runs 14 residues. This CDR3 is CASTPRELNTEAFF. DNA for the CDR3: TGTGCCAGCACCCCCCGGGAGTTGAACACTGAAGCTTTCTTT.

There are a few counts of this clone. In the same sample, other DNA sequences code for this CDR3. The V and J genes are TRBV4-2 and TRBJ2-5; D perhaps matches TRBD2 (5 bases). Trimming left V 6 bases short and J 2 bases short, with 16 bases between. In germline, CDR1 is LGHNA, CDR2 YNFKEQ. The CDR3 runs to 15 residues. CDR3 nucleotides: TGTGCCAGCAGAAAATCGCGGCTAGCACAAGAGACCCAGTACTTC. As protein: CASRKSRLAQETQYF.

This chain links TRBV6-6 with TRBJ1-5; the D gene is possibly TRBD1 (5 bases). CDR3 length: 15 amino acids. Germline assignment: CDR1 MNHNY and CDR2 SVGAGI (reference sequence). V shed 1 base and J shed 3 bases, with 10 bases lying between them. The CDR3 loop reads CASSYFKGNNQPQHF. CDR3 nucleotides: TGTGCCAGCAGTTACTTTAAGGGGAACAATCAGCCCCAGCATTTT.

The V gene is TRBV28, the J gene TRBJ2-5; D gene uncertain. The J call may not be correct, given that the DNA end is closer to TRBJ2-7. The germline CDR1 and CDR2 sequences are MDHEN and SYDVKM. The CDR3 sequence is 13 residues long. The CDR3 sequence is CASSSRSSYEQYF. In DNA form, the CDR3 reads TGTGCCAGCAGCTCTAGATCATCCTACGAGCAGTACTTC.